Following are 7 T cell receptor beta chains from one sample sequenced in a study of blood T cells in healthy people across ages. A second 7 to 11 cycle PCR used barcoded and J-beta primers. TCRdb itself ran the 5' RACE reads through MiXCR, one entry per CDR3 protein. The sample carries 750,000 to 850,000 distinct CDR3 sequences, 25% recorded once. The same sample was also used in a study of T cells of mothers and their children.

Sequencing was done on a sample of blood. The receptors here all came from a boy younger than 18 in good health.

This clonotype was counted between two and nine times. The chain recombines TRBV29-1 with TRBJ1-2; perhaps TRBD1 as D (5 bases). Germline V lookup: CDR1 SQVTM, CDR2 ANQGSEA. The CDR3 length is 10 residues. V was trimmed by 3 bases and J by 13 bases, leaving 12 bases between them. CDR3 sequence reads: CSVDPGVFTF. The CDR3 DNA is TGCAGCGTTGACCCGGGGGTTTTCACCTTC.

This rearrangement joins TRBV18 to TRBJ2-3, with D possibly TRBD2 on 6 matching bases. Germline V gene data show CDR1 as KGHSH and CDR2 as LQKENI. The CDR3 is 16 amino acids. V lost 5 bases and J lost 3, with 18 bases in between. The CDR3 reads CASSSAWARGTDTQYF. The CDR3 DNA reads TGTGCCAGCTCATCTGCTTGGGCGCGGGGAACAGATACGCAGTATTTT.

This clonotype was counted between two and nine times. The chain has TRBV12-3 or TRBV12-4 and TRBJ1-1; 7 nucleotides agree with TRBD1. The CDR3 length is 15 residues. The ends lost 5 bases at V and 0 bases at J; junction bases unmatched: 6. The CDR3 DNA is TGTGCCAGCAGTCCCGTAGGGACAGTGAACACTGAAGCTTTCTTT. Translating gives CASSPVGTVNTEAFF.

This chain links TRBV7-9 with TRBJ1-2; TRBD1 matches at 12 bases. Germline V CDR1 and CDR2: SEHNR, FQNEAQ (reference sequence). The CDR3 runs to 15 residues. With 5 bases clipped from V and 8 bases from J, the junction kept 9 bases outside the gene matches. As DNA, the CDR3 is TGTGCCAGCAGCGCTTCCGGGACAGGGGGCGACGGCTACACCTTC. The encoded protein is CASSASGTGGDGYTF.

A few counts support this clonotype. The chain couples TRBV27 to TRBJ2-5; 11 bases line up with TRBD2. Germline V CDR1 and CDR2: MNHEY, SMNVEV (reference sequence). Germline trimming cut 4 bases from V and 4 bases from J; bases unmatched to any gene: 8. This CDR3 has 16 amino acids. The CDR3: CASSSLAGGRGETQYF. CDR3 sequence (DNA): TGTGCCAGCAGTTCTCTAGCGGGAGGCCGGGGAGAGACCCAGTACTTC.

This clonotype was observed at least ten times. This chain uses TRBV9 with TRBJ2-7; TRBD2 agrees at 7 bases. V shed 0 bases, J shed 5 bases, and the junction held 2 bases outside the gene matches. The CDR3 runs to 13 residues. Germline values: CDR1 SGDLS, CDR2 YYNGEE. CDR3 amino acids: CASSVGGGNEQYF. CDR3 nucleotide sequence: TGTGCCAGCAGCGTAGGGGGGGGTAACGAGCAGTACTTC. The whole variable domain, filled in from reference TRBV9 and TRBJ2-7, reads DSGVTQTPKHLITATGQRVTLRCSPRSGDLSVYWYQQSLDQGLQFLIQYYNGEERAKGNILERFSAQQFPDLHSELNLSSLELGDSALYFCASSVGGGNEQYFGPGTRLTVT.

This rearrangement joins TRBV2 to TRBJ2-1, with 9 bases fitting TRBD1. CDR1 is SNHLY, CDR2 FYNNEI, per germline. V lost 6 bases, J lost 3 bases, and 3 bases stayed unmatched. CDR3 length equals 14 residues. The CDR3 region has the DNA TGTGCCAGCAGGAGACAGGGGGGCTACAATGAGCAGTTCTTC. Its translation is CASRRQGGYNEQFF.